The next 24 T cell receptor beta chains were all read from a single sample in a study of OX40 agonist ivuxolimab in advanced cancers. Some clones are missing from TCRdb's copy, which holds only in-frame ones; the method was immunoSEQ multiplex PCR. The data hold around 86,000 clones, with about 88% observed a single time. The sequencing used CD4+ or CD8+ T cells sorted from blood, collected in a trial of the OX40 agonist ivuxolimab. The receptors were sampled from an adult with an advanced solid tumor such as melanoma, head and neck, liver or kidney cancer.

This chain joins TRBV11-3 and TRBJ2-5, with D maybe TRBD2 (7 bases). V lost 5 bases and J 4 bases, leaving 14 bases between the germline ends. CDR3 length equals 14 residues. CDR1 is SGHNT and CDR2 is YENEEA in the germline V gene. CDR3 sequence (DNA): TGTGCCAGCAGCCGAGGCGGGGGCGCAGAGACCCAGTACTTC. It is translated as CASSRGGGAETQYF. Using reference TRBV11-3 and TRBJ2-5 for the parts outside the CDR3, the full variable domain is EAGVVQSPRYKIIEKKQPVAFWCNPISGHNTLYWYLQNLGQGPELLIRYENEEAVDDSQLPKDRFSAERLKGVDSTLKIQPAELGDSAVYLCASSRGGGAETQYFGPGTRLLVL.

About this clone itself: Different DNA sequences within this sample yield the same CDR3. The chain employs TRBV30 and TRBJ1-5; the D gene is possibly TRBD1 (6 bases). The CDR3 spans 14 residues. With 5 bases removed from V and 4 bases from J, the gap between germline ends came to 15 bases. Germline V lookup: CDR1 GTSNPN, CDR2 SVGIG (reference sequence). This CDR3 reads CAWRGGAGNQPQHF. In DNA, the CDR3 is TGTGCCTGGCGGGGGGGGGCGGGGAATCAGCCCCAGCATTTT.

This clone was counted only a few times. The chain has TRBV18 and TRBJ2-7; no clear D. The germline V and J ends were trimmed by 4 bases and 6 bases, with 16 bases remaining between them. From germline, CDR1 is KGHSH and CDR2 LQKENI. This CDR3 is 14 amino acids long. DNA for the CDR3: TGTGCCAGCTCACGAGAGTCTGGGCGTGGCGAGCAGTACTTC. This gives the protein CASSRESGRGEQYF.

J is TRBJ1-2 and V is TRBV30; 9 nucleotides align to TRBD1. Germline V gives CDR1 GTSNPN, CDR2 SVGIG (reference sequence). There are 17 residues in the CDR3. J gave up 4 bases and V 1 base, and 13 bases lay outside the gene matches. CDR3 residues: CAWSAVGQGKSGYGYTF. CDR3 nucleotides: TGTGCCTGGAGTGCCGTCGGACAGGGGAAGTCTGGCTATGGCTACACCTTC.

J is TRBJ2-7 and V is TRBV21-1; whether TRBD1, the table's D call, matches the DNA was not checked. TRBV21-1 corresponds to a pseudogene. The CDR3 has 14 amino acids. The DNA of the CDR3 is TGTGCCAGCAGCAAAGGGGGACAGGACCCAACGAAGTACTTC. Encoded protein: CASSKGGQDPTKYF.

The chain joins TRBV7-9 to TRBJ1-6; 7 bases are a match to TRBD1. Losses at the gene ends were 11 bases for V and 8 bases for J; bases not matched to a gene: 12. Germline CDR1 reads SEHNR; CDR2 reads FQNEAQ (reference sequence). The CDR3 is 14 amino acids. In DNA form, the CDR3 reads TGTGCCGGCTCCGGTACAGGGGTTGATTCACCCCTCCACTTT. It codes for CAGSGTGVDSPLHF.

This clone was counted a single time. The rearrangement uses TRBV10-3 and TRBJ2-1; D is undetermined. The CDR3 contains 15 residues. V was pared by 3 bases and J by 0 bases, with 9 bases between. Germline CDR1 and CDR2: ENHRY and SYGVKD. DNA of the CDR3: TGTGCCATCAGTGAAGTGGGCAGCTCCTACAATGAGCAGTTCTTC. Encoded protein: CAISEVGSSYNEQFF.

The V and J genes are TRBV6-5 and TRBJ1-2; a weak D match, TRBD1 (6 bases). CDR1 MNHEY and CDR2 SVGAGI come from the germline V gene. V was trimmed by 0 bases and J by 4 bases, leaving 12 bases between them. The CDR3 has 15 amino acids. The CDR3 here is CASSYSGAGIYGYTF. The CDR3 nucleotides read TGTGCCAGCAGTTACTCGGGGGCAGGGATCTATGGCTACACCTTC.

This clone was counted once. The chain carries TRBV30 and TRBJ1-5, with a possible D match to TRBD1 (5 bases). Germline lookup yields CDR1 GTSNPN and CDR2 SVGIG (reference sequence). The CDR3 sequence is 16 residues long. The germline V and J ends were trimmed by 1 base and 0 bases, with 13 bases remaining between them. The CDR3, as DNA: TGTGCCTGGAGTGAAGTCCAGGGATTTAGCAATCAGCCCCAGCATTTT. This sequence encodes CAWSEVQGFSNQPQHF.

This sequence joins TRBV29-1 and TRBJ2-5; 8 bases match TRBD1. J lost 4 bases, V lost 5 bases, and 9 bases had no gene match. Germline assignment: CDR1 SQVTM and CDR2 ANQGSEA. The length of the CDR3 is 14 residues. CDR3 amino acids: CSVSPGQGRETQYF. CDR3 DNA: TGCAGCGTTTCCCCCGGACAGGGTAGAGAGACCCAGTACTTC.

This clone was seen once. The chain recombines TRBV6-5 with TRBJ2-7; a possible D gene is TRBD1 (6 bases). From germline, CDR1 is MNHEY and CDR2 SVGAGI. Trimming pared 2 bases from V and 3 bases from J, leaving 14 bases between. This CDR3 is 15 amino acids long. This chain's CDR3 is CASSYLGTSGYEQYF. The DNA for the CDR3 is TGTGCCAGCAGTTACCTCGGGACAAGCGGCTACGAGCAGTACTTC.

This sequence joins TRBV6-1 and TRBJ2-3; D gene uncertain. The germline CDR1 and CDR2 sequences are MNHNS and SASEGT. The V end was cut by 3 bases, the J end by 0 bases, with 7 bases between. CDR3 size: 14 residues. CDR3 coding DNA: TGTGCCAGCAGTGACAGTTATAGCACAGATACGCAGTATTTT. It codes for CASSDSYSTDTQYF.

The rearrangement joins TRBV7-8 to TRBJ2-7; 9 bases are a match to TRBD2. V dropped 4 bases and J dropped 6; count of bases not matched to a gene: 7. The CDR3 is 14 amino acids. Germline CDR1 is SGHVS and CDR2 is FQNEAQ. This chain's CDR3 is CASSSRASGAEQYF. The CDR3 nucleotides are TGTGCCAGCAGCTCCCGTGCTAGCGGGGCCGAGCAGTACTTC.

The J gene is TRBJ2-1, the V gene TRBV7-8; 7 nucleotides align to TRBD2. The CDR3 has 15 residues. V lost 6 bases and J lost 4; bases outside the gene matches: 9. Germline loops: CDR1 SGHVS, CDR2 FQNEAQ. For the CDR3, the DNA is TGTGCCAGCAGGTCGTGGAGCGGGATGTACAATGAGCAGTTCTTC. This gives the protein CASRSWSGMYNEQFF.

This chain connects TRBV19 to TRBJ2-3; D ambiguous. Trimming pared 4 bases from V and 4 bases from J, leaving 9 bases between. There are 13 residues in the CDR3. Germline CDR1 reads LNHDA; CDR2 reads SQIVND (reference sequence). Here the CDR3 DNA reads TGTGCCAGTAGTAGCGGCCGTTCAGATACGCAGTATTTT. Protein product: CASSSGRSDTQYF.

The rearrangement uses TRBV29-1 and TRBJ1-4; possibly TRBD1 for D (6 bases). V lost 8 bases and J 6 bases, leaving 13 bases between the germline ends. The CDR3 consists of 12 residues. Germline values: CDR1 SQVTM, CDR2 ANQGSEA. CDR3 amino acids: CSIRGDHEKLFF. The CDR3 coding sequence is TGCAGCATAAGGGGGGATCATGAAAAACTGTTTTTT.

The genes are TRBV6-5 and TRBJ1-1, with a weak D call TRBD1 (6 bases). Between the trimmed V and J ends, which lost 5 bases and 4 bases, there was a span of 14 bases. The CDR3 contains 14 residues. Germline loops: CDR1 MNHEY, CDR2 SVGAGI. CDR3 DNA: TGTGCCAGCAGTACCGACAGGCTCACCACTGAAGCTTTCTTT. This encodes CASSTDRLTTEAFF.

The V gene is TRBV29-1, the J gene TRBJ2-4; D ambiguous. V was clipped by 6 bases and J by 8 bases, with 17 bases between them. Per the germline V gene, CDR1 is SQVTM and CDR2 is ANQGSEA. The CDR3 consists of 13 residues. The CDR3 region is CSVARAGSDIQYF. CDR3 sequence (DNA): TGCAGCGTGGCCCGGGCCGGAAGCGACATTCAGTACTTC.

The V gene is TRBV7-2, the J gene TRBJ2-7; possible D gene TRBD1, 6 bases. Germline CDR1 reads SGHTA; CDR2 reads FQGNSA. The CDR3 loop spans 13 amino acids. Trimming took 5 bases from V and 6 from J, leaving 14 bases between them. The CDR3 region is CASSTPGHIEQYF. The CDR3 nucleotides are TGTGCCAGCAGCACACCGGGACATATCGAGCAGTACTTC.

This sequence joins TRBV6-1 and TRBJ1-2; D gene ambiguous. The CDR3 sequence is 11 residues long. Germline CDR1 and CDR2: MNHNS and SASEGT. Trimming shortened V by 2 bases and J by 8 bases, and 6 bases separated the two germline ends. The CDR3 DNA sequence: TGTGCCAGCAGTGAATTCGAGGGCTACACCTTC. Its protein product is CASSEFEGYTF.

The chain's CDR3 is CASSPPGTGGNEQFF. The DNA of the CDR3 is TGCGCCAGCAGCCCACCCGGGACAGGGGGCAATGAGCAGTTCTTC. The chain uses TRBV4-1 and TRBJ2-1, with TRBD1 identical over 11 bases. The CDR3 loop spans 15 amino acids. Germline CDR1 and CDR2: MGHRA and YSYEKL. V shed 4 bases, J shed 6 bases, and the junction held 5 bases outside the gene matches.

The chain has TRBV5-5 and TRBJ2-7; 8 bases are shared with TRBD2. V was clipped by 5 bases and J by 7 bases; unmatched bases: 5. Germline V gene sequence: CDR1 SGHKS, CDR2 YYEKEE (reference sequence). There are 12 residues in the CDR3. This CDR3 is CASRKAGVEQYF. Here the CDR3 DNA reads TGTGCCAGCAGAAAAGCGGGGGTAGAGCAGTACTTC.

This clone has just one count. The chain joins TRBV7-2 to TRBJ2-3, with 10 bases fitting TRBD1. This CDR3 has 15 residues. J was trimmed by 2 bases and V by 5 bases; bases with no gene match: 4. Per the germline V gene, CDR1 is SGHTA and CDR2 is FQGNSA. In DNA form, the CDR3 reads TGTGCCAGCAGCGGACAGGGGGTTCTCACAGATACGCAGTATTTT. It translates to CASSGQGVLTDTQYF.

The CDR3 sequence is CASTLGYRDSRTDTQYF. As DNA, the CDR3 is TGTGCCAGCACCTTGGGATATCGGGACAGCCGCACAGATACGCAGTATTTT. V gene TRBV13 combines with J gene TRBJ2-3, with TRBD1 matching over 7 bases. This CDR3 is 17 amino acids long. V trimming: 7 bases; J trimming: 1 base; junction bases outside the gene matches: 14. The germline V gene has CDR1 PRHDT and CDR2 FYEKMQ (reference sequence).